This T cell receptor beta chain derives from a study of blood T cells in healthy people across ages. Overall study context: About one barcoded beta molecule per two T cells came from capture by template switching.

CDR1 SGHRS and CDR2 YFSETQ come from the germline V gene. V shed 2 bases and J 4 bases; nucleotides not matched to a gene: 7. CDR3 length equals 16 residues. Of note for this clonotype: A much larger clone sits a single nucleotide away, making a read error possible.

Combining a sample-barcoded 5' primer with a J-beta primer mix, a second PCR ran for about 6 to 12 cycles. Each CDR3 protein is one row after TCRdb ran MiXCR on the 5' RACE reads. The table includes fewer than 750,000 distinct CDR3 sequences, approximately 52% detected once. Specimen: blood. The receptor's source is a woman older than 75 in good health. The V gene is TRBV5-1, the J gene TRBJ2-1, with 9 positions matching TRBD1. The DNA of the CDR3 is TGCGCCAGCAGCTTCCCGGGACAGGGCACATACAATGAGCAGTTCTTC. It is translated as CASSFPGQGTYNEQFF.